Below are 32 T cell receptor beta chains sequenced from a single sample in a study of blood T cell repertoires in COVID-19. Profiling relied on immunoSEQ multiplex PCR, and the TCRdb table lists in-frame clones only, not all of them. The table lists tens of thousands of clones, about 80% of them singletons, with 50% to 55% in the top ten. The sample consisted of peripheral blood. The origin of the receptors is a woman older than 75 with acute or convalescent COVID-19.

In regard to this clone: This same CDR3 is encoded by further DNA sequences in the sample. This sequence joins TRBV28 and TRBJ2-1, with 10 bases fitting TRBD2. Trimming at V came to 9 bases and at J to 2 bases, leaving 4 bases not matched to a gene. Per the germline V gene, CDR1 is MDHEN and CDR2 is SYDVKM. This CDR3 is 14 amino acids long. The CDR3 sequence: CASNLAGAYNEQFF. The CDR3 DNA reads TGTGCCAGTAATCTAGCGGGGGCCTACAATGAGCAGTTCTTC. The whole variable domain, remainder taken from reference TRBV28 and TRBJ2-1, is DVKVTQSSRYLVKRTGEKVFLECVQDMDHENMFWYRQDPGLGLRLIYFSYDVKMKEKGDIPEGYSVSREKKERFSLILESASTNQTSMYLCASNLAGAYNEQFFGPGTRLTVL.

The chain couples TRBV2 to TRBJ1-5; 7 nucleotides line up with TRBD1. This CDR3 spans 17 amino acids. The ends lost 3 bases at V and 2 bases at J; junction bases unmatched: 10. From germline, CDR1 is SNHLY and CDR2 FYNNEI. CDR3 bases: TGTGCCAGCAGTGATGGACAGGAAGGGTTTCGCAATCAGCCCCAGCATTTT. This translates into CASSDGQEGFRNQPQHF.

DNA for the CDR3: TGTGCCAGCAGCTTGGGACAATACACCGGGGAGCTGTTTTTT. Translation: CASSLGQYTGELFF. The chain has TRBV13 and TRBJ2-2, with a tentative D call TRBD1 (6 bases). Trimming took off 3 bases at V and 3 bases at J, with 8 bases between the two ends. The CDR3 totals 14 residues. Germline V gene data show CDR1 as PRHDT and CDR2 as FYEKMQ (reference sequence). Drawing the rest from reference TRBV13 and TRBJ2-2, the complete variable domain is AAGVIQSPRHLIKEKRETATLKCYPIPRHDTVYWYQQGPGQDPQFLISFYEKMQSDKGSIPDRFSAQQFSDYHSELNMSSLELGDSALYFCASSLGQYTGELFFGEGSRLTVL.

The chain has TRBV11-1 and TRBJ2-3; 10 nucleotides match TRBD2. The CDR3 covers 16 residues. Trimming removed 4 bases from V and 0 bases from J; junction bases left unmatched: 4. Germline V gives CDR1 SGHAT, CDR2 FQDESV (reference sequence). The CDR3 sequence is CASSWGLAPSTDTQYF. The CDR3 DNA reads TGTGCCAGCAGCTGGGGACTAGCGCCTAGCACAGATACGCAGTATTTT.

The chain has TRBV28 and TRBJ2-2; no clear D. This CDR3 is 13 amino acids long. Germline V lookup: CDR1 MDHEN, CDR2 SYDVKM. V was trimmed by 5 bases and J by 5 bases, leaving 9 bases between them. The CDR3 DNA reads TGTGCCAGCAGTCACAGAGTTACCGGGGAGCTGTTTTTT. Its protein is CASSHRVTGELFF.

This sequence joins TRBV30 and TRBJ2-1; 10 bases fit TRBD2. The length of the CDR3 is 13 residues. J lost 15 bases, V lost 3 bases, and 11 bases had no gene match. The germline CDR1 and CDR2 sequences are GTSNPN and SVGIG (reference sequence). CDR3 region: CAWRVSGRSMVFF. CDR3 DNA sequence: TGTGCCTGGAGAGTTAGCGGGAGGTCTATGGTGTTCTTC. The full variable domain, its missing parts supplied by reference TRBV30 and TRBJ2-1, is SQTIHQWPATLVQPVGSPLSLECTVEGTSNPNLYWYRQAAGRGLQLLFYSVGIGQISSEVPQNLSASRPQDRQFILSSKKLLLSDSGFYLCAWRVSGRSMVFFGPGTRLTVL.

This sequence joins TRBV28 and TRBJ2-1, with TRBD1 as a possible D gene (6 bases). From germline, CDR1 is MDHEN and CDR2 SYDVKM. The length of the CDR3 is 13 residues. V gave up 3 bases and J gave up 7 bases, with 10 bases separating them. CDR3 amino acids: CASSFAGENEQFF. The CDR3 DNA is TGTGCCAGCAGTTTCGCAGGGGAAAATGAGCAGTTCTTC.

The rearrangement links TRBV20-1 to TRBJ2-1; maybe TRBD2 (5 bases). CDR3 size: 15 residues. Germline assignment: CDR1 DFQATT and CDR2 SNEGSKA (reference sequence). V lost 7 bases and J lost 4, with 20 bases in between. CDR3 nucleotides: TGCAGTGTTAGTGGTGGGCTACTAGGTTACAATGAGCAGTTCTTC. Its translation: CSVSGGLLGYNEQFF.

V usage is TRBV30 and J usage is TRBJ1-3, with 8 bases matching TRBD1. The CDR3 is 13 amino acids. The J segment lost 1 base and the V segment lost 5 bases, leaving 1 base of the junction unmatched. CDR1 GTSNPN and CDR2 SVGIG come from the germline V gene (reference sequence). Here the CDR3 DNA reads TGTGCCTGGGACAGGGGATCTGGAAACACCATATATTTT. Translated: CAWDRGSGNTIYF.

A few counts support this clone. This chain's CDR3 is CASSIRNVENTGELFF. The CDR3 DNA follows: TGTGCCAGCAGCATCCGTAATGTAGAGAACACCGGGGAGCTGTTTTTT. The V gene is TRBV21-1, the J gene TRBJ2-2; the listed D gene, TRBD2, was not tested against the DNA. TRBV21-1 is a pseudogene segment. This CDR3 spans 16 amino acids.

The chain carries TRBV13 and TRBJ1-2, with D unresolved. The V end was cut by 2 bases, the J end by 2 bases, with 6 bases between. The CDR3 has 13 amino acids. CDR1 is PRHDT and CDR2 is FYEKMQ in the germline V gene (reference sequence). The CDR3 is CASSLYKNYGYTF. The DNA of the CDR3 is TGTGCCAGCAGCTTATACAAGAACTATGGCTACACCTTC.

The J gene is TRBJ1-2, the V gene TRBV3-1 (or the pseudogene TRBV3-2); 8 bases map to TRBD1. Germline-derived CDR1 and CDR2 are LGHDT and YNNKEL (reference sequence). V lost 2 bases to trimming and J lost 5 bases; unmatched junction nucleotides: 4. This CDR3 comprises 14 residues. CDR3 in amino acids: CASSQRQGSYGYTF. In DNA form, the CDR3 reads TGTGCCAGCAGCCAAAGACAGGGGTCGTATGGCTACACCTTC.

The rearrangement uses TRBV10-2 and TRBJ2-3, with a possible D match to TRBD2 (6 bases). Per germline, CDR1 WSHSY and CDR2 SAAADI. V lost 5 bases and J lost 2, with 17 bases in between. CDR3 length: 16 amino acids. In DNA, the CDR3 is TGCGCCAGCAGTCGCGGGACTTCGCCCTTCACAGATACGCAGTATTTT. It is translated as CASSRGTSPFTDTQYF.

The CDR3 protein is CASSLKGLDEKLFF. For the CDR3, the DNA is TGTGCCAGCAGCTTAAAGGGGTTGGATGAAAAACTGTTTTTT. The rearrangement uses TRBV11-2 and TRBJ1-4; a weak D match, TRBD1 (5 bases). Germline V gives CDR1 SGHAT, CDR2 FQNNGV. The V gene lost 2 bases and the J gene lost 6 bases, with 10 bases spanning the gap. There are 14 residues in the CDR3. Complete variable domain (other parts from reference TRBV11-2 and TRBJ1-4): EAGVAQSPRYKIIEKRQSVAFWCNPISGHATLYWYQQILGQGPKLLIQFQNNGVVDDSQLPKDRFSAERLKGVDSTLKIQPAKLEDSAVYLCASSLKGLDEKLFFGSGTQLSVL.

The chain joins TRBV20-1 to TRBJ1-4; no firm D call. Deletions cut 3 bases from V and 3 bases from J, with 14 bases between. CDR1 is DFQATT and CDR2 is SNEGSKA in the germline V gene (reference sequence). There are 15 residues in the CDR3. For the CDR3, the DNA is TGCAGTGCTAGTATGATGGGGAGGGCTAATGAAAAACTGTTTTTT. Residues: CSASMMGRANEKLFF.

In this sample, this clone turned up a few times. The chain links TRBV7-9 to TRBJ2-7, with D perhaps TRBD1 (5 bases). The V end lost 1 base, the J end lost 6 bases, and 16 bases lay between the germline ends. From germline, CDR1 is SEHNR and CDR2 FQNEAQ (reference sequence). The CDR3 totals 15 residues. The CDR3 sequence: CASSLGAGHGVEQYF. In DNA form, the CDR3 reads TGTGCCAGCAGCTTAGGGGCAGGGCATGGGGTCGAGCAGTACTTC.

The CDR3 here is CASSTTHRGLGYEQYF. The CDR3 DNA reads TGTGCCAGCAGCACCACCCACAGGGGCTTGGGTTACGAGCAGTACTTC. J is TRBJ2-7 and V is TRBV28, with TRBD1 matching 7 bases. Trimming removed 6 bases from V and 4 bases from J; junction bases left unmatched: 15. The CDR3 extends over 16 amino acids. The germline V gene has CDR1 MDHEN and CDR2 SYDVKM.

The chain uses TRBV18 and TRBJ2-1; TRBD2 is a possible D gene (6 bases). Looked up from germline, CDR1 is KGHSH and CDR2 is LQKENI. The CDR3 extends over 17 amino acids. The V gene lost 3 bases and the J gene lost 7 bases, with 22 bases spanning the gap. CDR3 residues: CASSPVTEGPTGNEQFF. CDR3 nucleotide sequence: TGTGCCAGCTCACCCGTCACGGAGGGACCCACGGGGAATGAGCAGTTCTTC.

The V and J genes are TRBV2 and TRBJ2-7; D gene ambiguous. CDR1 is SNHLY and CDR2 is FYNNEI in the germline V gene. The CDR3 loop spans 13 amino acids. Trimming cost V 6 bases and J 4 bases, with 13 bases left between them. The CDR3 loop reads CASSLQQTYEQYF. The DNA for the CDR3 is TGTGCCAGCAGCCTTCAGCAGACTTACGAGCAGTACTTC.

The CDR3 is CASTLPRPRTGGNTGELFF. The CDR3 nucleotides are TGTGCCAGCACCCTCCCGAGACCTCGGACAGGCGGGAACACCGGGGAGCTGTTTTTT. V usage is TRBV7-8 and J usage is TRBJ2-2; the match to TRBD1 covers 7 bases. CDR1 is SGHVS, CDR2 FQNEAQ, per germline. The junction had 18 bases not matched to a gene; V was cut back by 7 bases and J by 1 base. There are 19 residues in the CDR3.

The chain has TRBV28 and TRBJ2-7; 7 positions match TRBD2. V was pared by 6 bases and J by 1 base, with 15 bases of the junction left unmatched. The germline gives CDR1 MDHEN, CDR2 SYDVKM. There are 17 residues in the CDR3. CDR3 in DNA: TGTGCCAGCAGCACTATCCAGACGGGGGGTATTTCCTACGAGCAGTACTTC. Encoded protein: CASSTIQTGGISYEQYF.

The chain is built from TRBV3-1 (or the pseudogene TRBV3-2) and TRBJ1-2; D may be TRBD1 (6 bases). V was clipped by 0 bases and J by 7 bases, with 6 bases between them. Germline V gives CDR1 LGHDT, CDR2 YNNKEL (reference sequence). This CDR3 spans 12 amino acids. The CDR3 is CASSQEGGGYTF. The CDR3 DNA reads TGTGCCAGCAGCCAAGAAGGGGGTGGCTACACCTTC.

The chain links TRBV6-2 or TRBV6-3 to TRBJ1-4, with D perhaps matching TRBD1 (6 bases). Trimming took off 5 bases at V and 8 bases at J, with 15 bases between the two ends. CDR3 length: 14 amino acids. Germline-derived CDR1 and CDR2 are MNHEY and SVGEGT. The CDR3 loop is CASSPQGRGEKLFF. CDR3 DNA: TGTGCCAGCAGTCCACAGGGAAGAGGAGAAAAACTGTTTTTT.

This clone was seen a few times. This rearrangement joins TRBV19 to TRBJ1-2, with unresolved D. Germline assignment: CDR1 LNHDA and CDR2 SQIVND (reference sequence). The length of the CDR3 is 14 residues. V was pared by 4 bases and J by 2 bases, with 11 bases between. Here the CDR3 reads CASSNLLLNYGYTF. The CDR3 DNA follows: TGTGCCAGTAGTAACCTACTCCTAAACTATGGCTACACCTTC.

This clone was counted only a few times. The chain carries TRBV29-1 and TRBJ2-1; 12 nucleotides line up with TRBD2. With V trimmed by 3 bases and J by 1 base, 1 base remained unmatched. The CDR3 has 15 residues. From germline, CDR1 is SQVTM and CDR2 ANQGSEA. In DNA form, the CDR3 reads TGCAGCGTTGATGGACTAGCGGGATCCTACAATGAGCAGTTCTTC. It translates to CSVDGLAGSYNEQFF.

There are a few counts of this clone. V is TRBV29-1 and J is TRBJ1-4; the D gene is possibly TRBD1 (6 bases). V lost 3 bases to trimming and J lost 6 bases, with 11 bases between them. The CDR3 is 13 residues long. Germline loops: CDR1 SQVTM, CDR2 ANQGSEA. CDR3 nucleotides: TGCAGCGTTGAGGAGGGGGGGGATGAAAAACTGTTTTTT. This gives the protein CSVEEGGDEKLFF.

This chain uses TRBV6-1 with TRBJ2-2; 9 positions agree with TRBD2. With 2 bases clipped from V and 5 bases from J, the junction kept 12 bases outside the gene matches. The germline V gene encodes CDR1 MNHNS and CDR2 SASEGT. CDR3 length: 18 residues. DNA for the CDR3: TGTGCCAGCAGTGAACGGGCGGGAGGGCCAAAAGGAACCGGGGAGCTGTTTTTT. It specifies CASSERAGGPKGTGELFF.

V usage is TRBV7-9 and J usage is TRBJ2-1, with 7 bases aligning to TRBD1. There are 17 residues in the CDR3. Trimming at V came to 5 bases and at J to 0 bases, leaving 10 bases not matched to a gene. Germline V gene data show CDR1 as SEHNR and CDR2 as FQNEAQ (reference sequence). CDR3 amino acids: CASSNPRTGRSYNEQFF. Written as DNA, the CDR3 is TGTGCCAGCAGCAACCCCCGGACAGGACGCTCCTACAATGAGCAGTTCTTC. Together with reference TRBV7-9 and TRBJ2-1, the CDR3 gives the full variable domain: DTGVSQNPRHKITKRGQNVTFRCDPISEHNRLYWYRQTLGQGPEFLTYFQNEAQLEKSRLLSDRFSAERPKGSFSTLEIQRTEQGDSAMYLCASSNPRTGRSYNEQFFGPGTRLTVL.

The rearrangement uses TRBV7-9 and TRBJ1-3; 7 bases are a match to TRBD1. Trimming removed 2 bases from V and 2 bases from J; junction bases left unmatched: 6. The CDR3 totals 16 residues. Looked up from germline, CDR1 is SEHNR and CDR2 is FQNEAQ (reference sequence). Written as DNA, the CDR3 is TGTGCCAGCAGCTTACCCCCAGGGGGTCCTGGAAACACCATATATTTT. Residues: CASSLPPGGPGNTIYF.

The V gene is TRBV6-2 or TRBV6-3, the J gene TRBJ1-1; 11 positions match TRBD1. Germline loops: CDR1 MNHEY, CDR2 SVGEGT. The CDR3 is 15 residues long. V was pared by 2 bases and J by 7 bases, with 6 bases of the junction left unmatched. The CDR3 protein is CASSYPWTGGGEAFF. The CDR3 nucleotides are TGTGCCAGCAGTTACCCGTGGACAGGGGGCGGTGAAGCTTTCTTT.

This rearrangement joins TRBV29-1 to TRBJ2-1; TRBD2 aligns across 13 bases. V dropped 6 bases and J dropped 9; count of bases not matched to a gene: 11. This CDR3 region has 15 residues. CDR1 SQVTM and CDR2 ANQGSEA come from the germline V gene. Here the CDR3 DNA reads TGCAGCGTCACCGGGACTAGCGGGATGGTTGCTGAGCAGTTCTTC. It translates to CSVTGTSGMVAEQFF.

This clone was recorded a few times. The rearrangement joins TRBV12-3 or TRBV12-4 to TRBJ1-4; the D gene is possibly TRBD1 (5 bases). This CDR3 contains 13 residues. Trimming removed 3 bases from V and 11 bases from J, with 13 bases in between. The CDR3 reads CASSLAGGGKLFF. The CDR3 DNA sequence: TGTGCCAGCAGTTTGGCCGGGGGAGGGAAACTGTTTTTT.